This TCR beta chain comes out of a study of cytomegalovirus exposure and HLA in healthy donors. Primers: 60 Vbeta forward and 13 Jbeta reverse. Libraries were prepared by immunoSEQ multiplex PCR; TCRdb keeps only in-frame clonotypes and omits some of them. The sample records tens of thousands of clones, 66% being singletons. This clone appeared a few times. What it binds is unknown. Study-wide points: With further analysis later on, most CMV-associated TCR beta chains appeared HLA-restricted. From TCR beta sequences, most subjects' HLA-A and HLA-B alleles were reportedly predicted accurately. Solely CMV serostatus was available to characterize immune exposure.

This CDR3 region has 14 residues. The ends were cut back, 6 bases at V and 0 bases at J, with 11 bases in the middle. Germline loops: CDR1 SNHLY, CDR2 FYNNEI. The sequence derives from a man aged 50 to 60 in good health and CMV-seropositive. Sequenced: PBMCs. The gene calls are TRBV2 and TRBJ2-5, with D hard to call. The CDR3 loop is CASSPAGYQETQYF. The CDR3, as DNA: TGTGCCAGCAGCCCCGCCGGGTACCAAGAGACCCAGTACTTC.